The 2 T cell receptor beta chains listed next were all sequenced from one sample in a study of blood T cells in healthy people across ages. Then a second PCR, running roughly 7 to 12 cycles, was carried out with a sample-barcoded 5' primer and a J-beta primer mix. TCRdb reanalysed the 5' RACE reads using MiXCR and keeps one entry per CDR3 protein. Found here are 900,000 to 950,000 distinct CDR3 sequences, 25% to 35% of them singletons; the top ten hold 9.5% to 13%. These data were also filed under a second study, of T cells of mothers and their children.

The source material was blood. The source of these receptors is a woman aged 35 to 49 in good health.

This clonotype was seen many times. The chain links TRBV7-2 to TRBJ1-4, with D possibly matching TRBD1 (5 bases). Germline loops: CDR1 SGHTA, CDR2 FQGNSA. This CDR3 has 15 amino acids. Trimming left V 6 bases short and J 2 bases short, with 13 bases between. CDR3 sequence reads: CASSSSGTTNEKLFF. The CDR3 DNA sequence: TGTGCCAGCAGTTCTTCAGGGACTACTAATGAAAAACTGTTTTTT.

This clonotype was seen many times. CDR3 region: CSARVLAESSYNEQFF. The DNA of the CDR3 is TGCAGTGCTAGAGTTCTAGCTGAGAGCTCCTACAATGAGCAGTTCTTC. The rearrangement uses TRBV20-1 and TRBJ2-1, with a weak D call TRBD2 (5 bases). Between the trimmed V and J ends, which lost 1 base and 0 bases, there was a span of 13 bases. The V gene's germline CDR1 is DFQATT and CDR2 SNEGSKA (reference sequence). This CDR3 is 16 amino acids long.